The 8 T cell receptor beta chains in this list originate from one sample, sequenced in a study of cytomegalovirus exposure and HLA in healthy donors. PCR primers comprised 60 Vbeta and 13 Jbeta primers. TCRdb's table, derived via immunoSEQ multiplex PCR, lists solely in-frame clones and lacks some. In total, the table holds just under 80,000 clones. The sample consisted of PBMCs. The receptors were sampled from a man aged 18 to 35 in good health and CMV-seropositive.

The chain joins TRBV5-1 to TRBJ2-6, with 7 bases lining up with TRBD1. V gave up 2 bases and J gave up 2 bases; unmatched junction bases: 1. This CDR3 has 15 amino acids. Germline V gene data show CDR1 as SGHRS and CDR2 as YFSETQ. The chain's CDR3 is CASSFGTAGANVLTF. CDR3 DNA: TGCGCCAGCAGCTTCGGGACAGCTGGGGCCAACGTCCTGACTTTC.

The gene calls are TRBV28 and TRBJ1-3; D may be TRBD1 (6 bases). Deletions cut 6 bases from V and 2 bases from J, with 14 bases between. Germline V CDR1 and CDR2: MDHEN, SYDVKM. The CDR3 runs 15 residues. The CDR3 DNA follows: TGTGCCAGCAGCTCCCCACAGGGAGCTGGAAACACCATATATTTT. Amino acids: CASSSPQGAGNTIYF.

V and J are TRBV10-3 and TRBJ2-3; a weak D match, TRBD1 (7 bases). The germline V gene has CDR1 ENHRY and CDR2 SYGVKD. The V end was cut by 3 bases, the J end by 1 base, with 11 bases between. The CDR3 has 15 amino acids. The DNA for the CDR3 is TGTGCCATCAGTGATTCAGGGGGGCGCACAGATACGCAGTATTTT. It yields the protein CAISDSGGRTDTQYF.

This rearrangement joins TRBV6-6 to TRBJ1-1; D gene ambiguous. V was clipped by 6 bases and J by 5 bases, with 13 bases between them. The CDR3 is 13 residues long. Germline V gene data show CDR1 as MNHNY and CDR2 as SVGAGI (reference sequence). The CDR3 spells CASRRDGETEAFF. The CDR3, as DNA: TGTGCCAGCAGGAGGGATGGTGAGACTGAAGCTTTCTTT.

On this clone: Other DNA sequences within the sample encode an identical CDR3. J is TRBJ1-1 and V is TRBV27, with a tentative D call TRBD1 (5 bases). CDR3 size: 13 residues. Trimming stripped 3 bases from V and 1 base from J, with 6 bases between. The V gene's germline CDR1 is MNHEY and CDR2 SMNVEV (reference sequence). CDR3 DNA sequence: TGTGCCAGCAGTTTCGGGGGGAACACTGAAGCTTTCTTT. Amino acid sequence: CASSFGGNTEAFF.

The rearrangement joins TRBV28 to TRBJ2-1; D remains unclear. This CDR3 has 10 residues. Germline V gives CDR1 MDHEN, CDR2 SYDVKM. The V end lost 5 bases, the J end lost 8 bases, and 4 bases lay between the germline ends. The DNA for the CDR3 is TGTGCCAGCAGTCTACATGAGCAGTTCTTC. Encoded protein: CASSLHEQFF. Full variable domain (rest looked up from reference TRBV28 and TRBJ2-1): DVKVTQSSRYLVKRTGEKVFLECVQDMDHENMFWYRQDPGLGLRLIYFSYDVKMKEKGDIPEGYSVSREKKERFSLILESASTNQTSMYLCASSLHEQFFGPGTRLTVL.

The V gene is TRBV6-5, the J gene TRBJ2-7, with 7 bases identical to TRBD1. The CDR3 has 16 amino acids. V shed 0 bases and J 0 bases; nucleotides not matched to a gene: 5. The germline V gene encodes CDR1 MNHEY and CDR2 SVGAGI. Here the CDR3 reads CASSYSLQGSSYEQYF. CDR3 in DNA: TGTGCCAGCAGTTACTCGCTACAGGGGTCCTCCTACGAGCAGTACTTC.

The chain uses TRBV7-6 and TRBJ2-1; 8 nucleotides align to TRBD2. The CDR3 has 14 amino acids. CDR1 is SGHVS and CDR2 is FNYEAQ in the germline V gene. J was trimmed by 7 bases and V by 8 bases; bases with no gene match: 10. The CDR3 sequence is CASRLGSGVNEQFF. CDR3 sequence (DNA): TGTGCCAGCCGACTAGGTAGCGGGGTTAATGAGCAGTTCTTC.